This is a list of T cell receptor beta chains from one sample in a study of T cells in Graves' hyperthyroidism and ophthalmopathy. Using its own MiXCR run on the multiplex PCR reads, TCRdb lists one record per CDR3 protein. This table has roughly 240,000 distinct CDR3 sequences, roughly 15% appearing once. Sequencing was carried out using blood. The receptors were sampled from a woman between 18 and 29 years old with Graves' ophthalmopathy. CDR3s include the opening cysteine and the closing phenylalanine or tryptophan. A D gene is named only where the DNA matches it firmly. Only part of the rows carry a size: once, few, many, or a class if the clone is expanded.

>many|TRBJ1-2|TRBD1|16|TRBV28
CASTKSRGLGGGGYTF
TGTGCCAGCACCAAATCAAGGGGCCTAGGGGGCGGAGGCTACACCTTC
>few|TRBJ2-1|.|17|TRBV19
CASSIRILVKGYNEQFF
TGTGCCAGTAGTATTCGTATACTAGTGAAGGGGTACAATGAGCAGTTCTTC
>.|TRBJ1-1|.|14|TRBV20-1
CSARTQGSGTEAFF
TGCAGTGCTAGAACCCAGGGGAGCGGTACTGAAGCTTTCTTT
>many|TRBJ1-2|.|16|TRBV5-5
CASSLSTRALFYGYTF
TGTGCCAGCAGCTTGTCGACACGGGCCCTCTTCTATGGCTACACCTTC
>many|TRBJ2-1|.|14|TRBV7-3
CASSFAGSYNEQFF
TGTGCCAGCAGCTTCGCGGGCTCCTACAATGAGCAGTTCTTC
>once|TRBJ1-5|TRBD1|15|TRBV28
CASSPTGGSRQPQHF
TGTGCCAGCAGCCCCACAGGGGGAAGTCGGCAGCCCCAGCATTTT
>many|TRBJ2-1|TRBD2|19|TRBV6-6
CASSYSNSVAGGPWSEQFF
TGTGCCAGCAGTTACTCGAATAGTGTAGCGGGGGGGCCTTGGAGTGAGCAGTTCTTC
>.|TRBJ1-5|TRBD1|18|TRBV6-2/TRBV6-3
CASSSTTGTGGSRQPQHF
TGTGCCAGCAGCTCGACCACCGGGACAGGGGGAAGTCGGCAGCCCCAGCATTTT
>many|TRBJ1-2|.|14|TRBV30
CAWSYPGGSYGYTF
TGTGCCTGGAGTTATCCCGGGGGAAGCTATGGCTACACCTTC
>.|TRBJ2-1|TRBD2|17|TRBV28
CASNPTVRTSGSNEQFF
TGTGCCAGCAACCCAACGGTGAGGACTAGCGGGAGCAATGAGCAGTTCTTC
>many|TRBJ1-2|TRBD1|16|TRBV9
CASSGGQGKEGYGYTF
TGTGCCAGCAGCGGAGGACAGGGCAAAGAGGGCTATGGCTACACCTTC
>once|TRBJ2-3|TRBD2|17|TRBV11-3
CASGLGGLAGAGDTQYF
TGTGCCAGCGGATTGGGGGGACTAGCGGGAGCGGGAGATACGCAGTATTTT
>many|TRBJ2-1|TRBD2|15|TRBV7-9
CASSTSGGVYNEQFF
TGTGCCAGCAGCACCAGCGGGGGGGTCTACAATGAGCAGTTCTTC
>many|TRBJ1-2|.|12|TRBV20-1
CSARMGGHAYTF
TGCAGTGCTAGAATGGGGGGGCATGCCTACACCTTC
>.|TRBJ2-1|.|12|TRBV19
CASSIERNEQFF
TGTGCCAGTAGTATAGAAAGGAATGAGCAGTTCTTC
>many|TRBJ1-1|.|13|TRBV15
CATRAERDTEAFF
TGTGCCACGCGAGCGGAGCGGGACACTGAAGCTTTCTTT